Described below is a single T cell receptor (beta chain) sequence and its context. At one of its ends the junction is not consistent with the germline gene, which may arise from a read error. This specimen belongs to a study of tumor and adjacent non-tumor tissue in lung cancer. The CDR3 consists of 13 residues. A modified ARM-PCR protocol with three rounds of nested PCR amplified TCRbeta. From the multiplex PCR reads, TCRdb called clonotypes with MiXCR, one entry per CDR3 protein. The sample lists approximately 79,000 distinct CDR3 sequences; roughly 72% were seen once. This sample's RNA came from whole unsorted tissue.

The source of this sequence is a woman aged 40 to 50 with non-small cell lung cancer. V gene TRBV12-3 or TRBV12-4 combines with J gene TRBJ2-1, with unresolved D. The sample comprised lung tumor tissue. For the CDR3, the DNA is TGTACCAGCCGCCGGGCGGTTTTGGCTGAGCAGTTCTTC. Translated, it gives CTSRRAVLAEQFF.